These T cell receptor beta chains were read from a single sample in a study of Ad26.COV2.S vaccination and SARS-CoV-2 variants. The table came from immunoSEQ multiplex PCR; TCRdb's copy has only in-frame clones and leaves some out. The sample carries about 350,000 clones, 65% to 90% recorded once. Sequenced material: peripheral blood, taken in a trial of Ad26.COV2.S vaccine versus placebo. The receptors stem from a person aged 18 to 59 who received the Ad26.COV2.S COVID-19 vaccine or a placebo. Both conserved end residues are part of each CDR3. The D gene is left open where the match is weak. Part of the rows lack a size; the others show once, few, many or a class for expanded clones.

j_gene	v_gene	abundance	d_gene	len	CDR3nt	CDR3aa
TRBJ2-3	TRBV20-1	NA	TRBD2	13	TGCAGTGCTAGTTCGGGAGGCTTTGGTACGCAGTATTTT	CSASSGGFGTQYF
TRBJ2-4	TRBV9	NA	NA	16	TGTGCCAGCAGCGACAGCTTCGACGGAAACAAAAACATTCAGTACTTC	CASSDSFDGNKNIQYF
TRBJ2-7	TRBV3-1/TRBV3-2	NA	TRBD2	16	TGTGCCAGCAGCCAAGAGTGGGTAGCGGGGCCCTACGAGCAGTACTTC	CASSQEWVAGPYEQYF
TRBJ1-5	TRBV27	NA	NA	14	TGTGCCAGCAGTTTAGCGGGGGTCTATCAGCCCCAGCATTTT	CASSLAGVYQPQHF
TRBJ1-5	TRBV2	NA	TRBD1	14	TGTGCCAGCAGGGCTAGACAGGGAGGTCAGCCCCAGCATTTT	CASRARQGGQPQHF
TRBJ1-1	TRBV7-8	NA	NA	15	TGTGCCAGCAGCTTAGCGGGGACCCCGACCACTGAAGCTTTCTTT	CASSLAGTPTTEAFF
TRBJ2-5	TRBV7-9	NA	NA	14	TGTGCCAGCAGCTTAGCGGCCACTCAAGAGACCCAGTACTTC	CASSLAATQETQYF
TRBJ1-5	TRBV10-2	NA	NA	14	TGCGCCAGCAGACCCGGGATATCGGGTCAGCCCCAGCATTTT	CASRPGISGQPQHF
TRBJ2-6	TRBV27	NA	NA	17	TGTGCCAGCAGTCCAGCGTGGGGCTCAACAGGGGCCAACGTCCTGACTTTC	CASSPAWGSTGANVLTF
TRBJ2-1	TRBV11-2	NA	NA	15	TGTGCCAGCAGCTTAGCGTCTCCAACCTACAATGAGCAGTTCTTC	CASSLASPTYNEQFF
TRBJ2-2	TRBV5-1	NA	NA	14	TGCGCCAGCAGCTTGCGGACCAACACCGGGGAGCTGTTTTTT	CASSLRTNTGELFF
TRBJ2-2	TRBV5-1	NA	TRBD1	17	TGCGCCAGCAGCTTGGACAGGACAGGGAAAGGTCCCGGGGAGCTGTTTTTT	CASSLDRTGKGPGELFF
TRBJ1-5	TRBV7-2	NA	NA	14	TGTGCCAGCAGCTTTCGGGCTAGCAATCAGCCCCAGCATTTT	CASSFRASNQPQHF
TRBJ1-6	TRBV6-5	few	NA	14	TGTGCCAGCAGAAGGACGGCCTTGGGTTCACCCCTCCACTTT	CASRRTALGSPLHF
TRBJ1-4	TRBV21-1	NA	NA	19	TGTGCCAGCAGCAAAGCGCATACAGGGGGCTCACTGAGTAATGAAAAACTGTTTTTT	CASSKAHTGGSLSNEKLFF